A selection of T cell receptor beta chains follows, all from one sample in a study of shared clonotypes between healthy human individuals. Assay used: immunoSEQ multiplex PCR; TCRdb lists only in-frame clones, some missing. The repertoire includes some 200,000 clones, 85% to 95% of them detected once, and about 0.067% sits in the top ten. Sequenced input: naive CD4+ T cells sorted from blood. Receptor source: a young woman in good health. CDR3s include the opening cysteine and the closing phenylalanine or tryptophan. D genes are given only for firm matches. Clone size is stated in some rows and not others, as once, few, many or a class when expanded.

clone_size | j_call | v_call | d_call | cdr3_nt | cdr3_aa
NA | TRBJ2-7 | TRBV19 | TRBD1 | TGTGCCAGTAGTGAACAGGGGTTAGGCTACGAGCAGTACTTC | CASSEQGLGYEQYF
NA | TRBJ1-5 | TRBV7-8 | TRBD1 | TGTGCCAGCAGCTTCACAGGGGGCTCTGCAAATCAGCCCCAGCATTTT | CASSFTGGSANQPQHF
NA | TRBJ2-5 | TRBV15 | NA | TGTGCCACCAGCACCCGGGTCCCTGGTGAGCAGTACTTC | CATSTRVPGEQYF
NA | TRBJ1-5 | TRBV15 | TRBD1 | TGTGCCACCAGCACAGACAGGGACGTCAATCAGCCCCAGCATTTT | CATSTDRDVNQPQHF
NA | TRBJ2-7 | TRBV5-1 | NA | TGCGCCAGCAGCTTCCGGGAGCTCGGGAACTACGAGCAGTACTTC | CASSFRELGNYEQYF
NA | TRBJ2-7 | TRBV18 | NA | TGTGCCAGCTCACCAGGGCAGAACGAGCAGTACTTC | CASSPGQNEQYF
few | TRBJ1-5 | TRBV7-9 | TRBD1 | TGTGCCAGCAGCTTGACAGGGGACAATCAGCCCCAGCATTTT | CASSLTGDNQPQHF
NA | TRBJ2-7 | TRBV5-1 | NA | TGCGCCAGCAAGGGGGAGTACGAGCAGTACTTC | CASKGEYEQYF
NA | TRBJ2-7 | TRBV28 | NA | TGTGCCAGCAGTGGGATGCCGATCTACGAGCAGTACTTC | CASSGMPIYEQYF
once | TRBJ1-5 | TRBV28 | NA | TGTGCCAGCAGGTTTACAGGGAATCAGCCCCAGCATTTT | CASRFTGNQPQHF
NA | TRBJ1-2 | TRBV15 | NA | TGTGCCACCAGCAGAGAGGGGACGATGGGACTCTATGGCTACACCTTC | CATSREGTMGLYGYTF
NA | TRBJ1-2 | TRBV4-1 | NA | TGCGCCAGCAGCCAAAGCTGGGCGGAAAACTATGGCTACACCTTC | CASSQSWAENYGYTF
NA | TRBJ2-1 | TRBV11-3 | NA | TGTGCCAGCAGCTCTATAACAGGGATAGAGGGTGAGCAGTTCTTC | CASSSITGIEGEQFF
NA | TRBJ2-7 | TRBV5-4 | NA | TGTGCCAGCAGCCTGACCGGAAAGTACGAGCAGTACTTC | CASSLTGKYEQYF
NA | TRBJ1-5 | TRBV19 | NA | TGTGCCAGTAGTAGGAACGACTATAGCAATCAGCCCCAGCATTTT | CASSRNDYSNQPQHF
once | TRBJ1-4 | TRBV7-2 | NA | TGTGCCAGCAGCTTAGTTAGGAGGGGGGGACTGTTTTTT | CASSLVRRGGLFF
NA | TRBJ2-3 | TRBV29-1 | NA | TGCAGCGTTGTTGAGACAGGCACAGATACGCAGTATTTT | CSVVETGTDTQYF
NA | TRBJ1-2 | TRBV29-1 | TRBD1 | TGCAGCGTTACGACAGGGCAGGGCGGCTACACCTTC | CSVTTGQGGYTF
NA | TRBJ1-5 | TRBV7-2 | NA | TGTGCCAGCAGCTTAAAGTCTGGGGATCATCAGCCCCAGCATTTT | CASSLKSGDHQPQHF
NA | TRBJ2-7 | TRBV28 | TRBD1 | TGTGCCAGCAGTTTCGGACAGGGGACTCCCTACGAGCAGTACTTC | CASSFGQGTPYEQYF
NA | TRBJ2-1 | TRBV18 | TRBD2 | TGTGCCAGCTCACCCCACCCGGGGGGCTACAATGAGCAGTTCTTC | CASSPHPGGYNEQFF
few | TRBJ1-5 | TRBV4-2 | NA | TGTGCCAGCAGCCGTCATCAGGAGAGCAATCAGCCCCAGCATTTT | CASSRHQESNQPQHF
NA | TRBJ2-3 | TRBV12-5 | NA | TGTGCTAGTGGTTTGCTCCCTACTAGCACGGACACAGATACGCAGTATTTT | CASGLLPTSTDTDTQYF
once | TRBJ2-7 | TRBV6-5 | NA | TGTGCCAGCAGTTACTCGAGACGAATTACCTACGAGCAGTACTTC | CASSYSRRITYEQYF
NA | TRBJ2-1 | TRBV4-1 | TRBD2 | TGCGCCAGCAGCCAAGATCGTGGGACTAGCGGGAGGAATGAGCAGTTCTTC | CASSQDRGTSGRNEQFF
NA | TRBJ2-6 | TRBV6-5 | NA | TGTGCCAGCTCCATTCCCAGCTCTGGGGCCAACGTCCTGACTTTC | CASSIPSSGANVLTF
NA | TRBJ2-7 | TRBV11-2 | NA | TGTGCCAGCAGCGCCGCCAGTCAGCAGGGCCACGAGCAGTACTTC | CASSAASQQGHEQYF
NA | TRBJ2-4 | TRBV11-2 | NA | TGTGCCAGCAGCATCTCTAGGGCAGTTCCCCTAGCCAAAAACATTCAGTACTTC | CASSISRAVPLAKNIQYF
NA | TRBJ2-3 | TRBV18 | NA | TGTGCCAGCTCCATTCCGGGACACAGCACAGATACGCAGTATTTT | CASSIPGHSTDTQYF
NA | TRBJ2-7 | TRBV5-1 | TRBD1 | TGCGCCAGCAGCTTGGGGAGACAGGGGGCTTCCGACGAGCAGTACTTC | CASSLGRQGASDEQYF
NA | TRBJ2-7 | TRBV19 | TRBD1 | TGTGCCAGTAGGCCGGGACAGGGGGCTTACGAGCAGTACTTC | CASRPGQGAYEQYF
NA | TRBJ2-3 | TRBV11-3 | TRBD2 | TGTGCCAGCAGCCCTAGCGGGAGGCCAGATACGCAGTATTTT | CASSPSGRPDTQYF
NA | TRBJ1-3 | TRBV5-1 | NA | TGCGCCAGCAGCTGGGATAGACAGAGCTCTGGAAACACCATATATTTT | CASSWDRQSSGNTIYF
NA | TRBJ2-5 | TRBV28 | NA | TGTGCCATCGGACTGGTTAAGGACAAGCAGTACTTC | CAIGLVKDKQYF
NA | TRBJ1-1 | TRBV2 | NA | TGTGCCAGCAGTGAGGAGAGGACCATAGGAGCTTTCTTT | CASSEERTIGAFF
NA | TRBJ2-1 | TRBV30 | TRBD2 | TGTGCCTGGAGTGTCGACAGCGGGATTTCCGCTGAGCAGTTCTTC | CAWSVDSGISAEQFF
NA | TRBJ2-3 | TRBV18 | NA | TGTGCCAGCTCCCCCAAGGTGGGCACAGATACGCAGTATTTT | CASSPKVGTDTQYF
NA | TRBJ2-7 | TRBV7-9 | TRBD2 | TGTGCCAGCAGCTTCGCGGGAGAGGGGTACGAGCAGTACTTC | CASSFAGEGYEQYF
NA | TRBJ2-6 | TRBV19 | NA | TGTGCCAGTAGTATAGTTGGAGGGCAGTCTGGGGCCAACGTCCTGACTTTC | CASSIVGGQSGANVLTF
NA | TRBJ1-1 | TRBV6-5 | TRBD1 | TGTGCCAGCAGTTACTCAAATAACCTCCGGACAGGGGTGGCTTTCTTT | CASSYSNNLRTGVAFF
NA | TRBJ2-1 | TRBV9 | TRBD2 | TGTGCCAGCGGACGGGAGGCCTACAATGAGCAGTTCTTC | CASGREAYNEQFF
NA | TRBJ1-5 | TRBV6-1 | TRBD1 | TGTGCCAGTTCAGACCAGGGGGCTCATCAGCCCCAGCATTTT | CASSDQGAHQPQHF